The 30 T cell receptor beta chains presented below share a single source sample, sequenced in a study of blood T cell repertoires in COVID-19. Clones were read by immunoSEQ multiplex PCR, and TCRdb kept only the in-frame ones, dropping some. The data contain about 220,000 clones, around 81% of them seen just once; the ten biggest clones take up around 13%. Sample: peripheral blood. The origin of the receptors is a human donor in a cohort sampled during active COVID-19.

The chain employs TRBV24-1 and TRBJ2-1, with D possibly matching TRBD2 (7 bases). CDR1 and CDR2 from the germline V gene are KGHDR and SFDVKD. V lost 2 bases, J lost 5 bases, and 12 bases lay in between. The CDR3 runs to 15 residues. The CDR3 nucleotides are TGTGCCACCAGTGATTCAGAGGGGGGGCACAATGAGCAGTTCTTC. This gives the protein CATSDSEGGHNEQFF.

This clone was observed once. This chain links TRBV28 with TRBJ1-3; D not resolved. CDR1 is MDHEN and CDR2 is SYDVKM in the germline V gene. The CDR3 contains 13 residues. Trimming took 5 bases from V and 0 from J, leaving 5 bases between them. The CDR3 region has the DNA TGTGCCAGCAGTCCAAACTCTGGAAACACCATATATTTT. Encoded protein: CASSPNSGNTIYF.

The chain employs TRBV24-1 and TRBJ2-7, with 12 bases matching TRBD1. Per the germline V gene, CDR1 is KGHDR and CDR2 is SFDVKD. V shed 3 bases, J shed 6 bases, and the junction held 5 bases outside the gene matches. This CDR3 is built from 15 residues. The CDR3 sequence is CATSDIRDRGLEQYF. The DNA for the CDR3 is TGTGCCACCAGTGATATTAGGGACAGGGGGCTCGAGCAGTACTTC.

This rearrangement joins TRBV15 to TRBJ2-5, with D uncertain. Germline-derived CDR1 and CDR2 are LNHNV and YYDKDF (reference sequence). The V end lost 0 bases, the J end lost 4 bases, and 6 bases lay between the germline ends. This CDR3 is 13 amino acids long. This CDR3 is CATSRDILETQYF. In nucleotides, the CDR3 is TGTGCCACCAGCAGAGATATTTTAGAGACCCAGTACTTC.

The rearrangement uses TRBV7-9 and TRBJ2-2; 11 bases map to TRBD2. The trim removed 4 bases at V and 3 bases at J, leaving 1 base unmatched. The CDR3 has 15 amino acids. Germline loops: CDR1 SEHNR, CDR2 FQNEAQ (reference sequence). The CDR3 loop is CASSWTSGHTGELFF. The CDR3 nucleotides read TGTGCCAGCAGCTGGACTAGCGGGCACACCGGGGAGCTGTTTTTT.

V usage is TRBV2 and J usage is TRBJ2-7; D is undetermined. The V and J ends lost 7 bases and 5 bases respectively, with 15 bases between them. Germline CDR1 reads SNHLY; CDR2 reads FYNNEI. The CDR3 sequence is 13 residues long. The CDR3 here is CASTSRRLDEQYF. The DNA of the CDR3 is TGTGCCAGCACCTCTCGTCGACTCGACGAGCAGTACTTC.

The CDR3 reads CASNNRGQGAHEQFF. CDR3 DNA: TGTGCCAGCAACAACCGGGGACAGGGGGCTCATGAGCAGTTCTTC. The chain links TRBV6-6 to TRBJ2-1, with 12 nucleotides matching TRBD1. The CDR3 totals 15 residues. The germline V gene encodes CDR1 MNHNY and CDR2 SVGAGI (reference sequence). V trimming: 7 bases; J trimming: 8 bases; junction bases outside the gene matches: 9.

The chain joins TRBV12-3 or TRBV12-4 to TRBJ1-1, with D unresolved. Deletions cut 3 bases from V and 3 bases from J, with 8 bases between. This CDR3 is built from 13 residues. The CDR3 protein is CASSLAGDTEAFF. The CDR3, as DNA: TGTGCCAGCAGTTTGGCCGGGGACACTGAAGCTTTCTTT.

The chain recombines TRBV9 with TRBJ1-1; no definite D call. Trimming removed 7 bases from V and 0 bases from J, with 16 bases in between. The CDR3 is 15 amino acids. Germline V gene data show CDR1 as SGDLS and CDR2 as YYNGEE. The CDR3 reads CASGQQMAMNTEAFF. CDR3 DNA: TGTGCCAGCGGCCAACAGATGGCAATGAACACTGAAGCTTTCTTT.

This sequence joins TRBV3-1 (or the pseudogene TRBV3-2) and TRBJ2-5; D remains unclear. The CDR3 is 12 residues long. Trimming left V 4 bases short and J 7 bases short, with 10 bases between. The germline CDR1 and CDR2 sequences are LGHDT and YNNKEL (reference sequence). Here the CDR3 reads CASSPDSVTQYF. In DNA, the CDR3 is TGTGCCAGCAGCCCAGATTCGGTGACCCAGTACTTC.

Regarding this clone: Different DNA sequences within this sample yield the same CDR3. The gene calls are TRBV7-2 and TRBJ2-5, with D perhaps TRBD2 (5 bases). This CDR3 comprises 13 residues. The germline V and J ends were trimmed by 3 bases and 1 base, with 6 bases remaining between them. Germline V lookup: CDR1 SGHTA, CDR2 FQGNSA. CDR3 region: CASSFRGQETQYF. The DNA for the CDR3 is TGTGCCAGCAGCTTCCGGGGCCAAGAGACCCAGTACTTC.

This clone appeared a single time. The chain couples TRBV2 to TRBJ2-3; TRBD1 aligns across 8 bases. The CDR3 contains 15 residues. Germline lookup yields CDR1 SNHLY and CDR2 FYNNEI. V shed 5 bases, J shed 1 base, and the junction held 5 bases outside the gene matches. In DNA, the CDR3 is TGTGCCAGCAGTATGGACAGGGCCGGCACAGATACGCAGTATTTT. It specifies CASSMDRAGTDTQYF.

The chain carries TRBV19 and TRBJ2-1; 10 nucleotides match TRBD2. Trimming removed 3 bases from V and 4 bases from J; junction bases left unmatched: 9. The CDR3 covers 17 residues. Germline V lookup: CDR1 LNHDA, CDR2 SQIVND (reference sequence). The chain's CDR3 is CASSIWASGGFYNEQFF. As DNA, the CDR3 is TGTGCCAGTAGTATTTGGGCTAGCGGGGGATTTTACAATGAGCAGTTCTTC.

Regarding this clone: The same CDR3 arises from other DNA sequences in this sample as well. The V gene is TRBV5-1, the J gene TRBJ2-7; 9 bases are a match to TRBD1. The CDR3 loop spans 14 amino acids. The V and J ends lost 3 bases and 2 bases, in that order; junction bases with no gene match: 3. CDR1 is SGHRS and CDR2 is YFSETQ in the germline V gene. Here the CDR3 reads CASSSGQGPYEQYF. The DNA for the CDR3 is TGCGCCAGCAGCTCGGGACAGGGCCCCTACGAGCAGTACTTC.

V and J are TRBV6-5 and TRBJ2-5; perhaps TRBD2 as D (5 bases). The germline V and J ends were trimmed by 4 bases and 7 bases, with 16 bases remaining between them. The germline V gene encodes CDR1 MNHEY and CDR2 SVGAGI. The CDR3 covers 14 residues. CDR3 DNA: TGTGCCAGCAGTTTCCCGGACTTAAAGGGGACCCAGTACTTC. Its protein is CASSFPDLKGTQYF.

A single count supports this clone. This chain links TRBV19 with TRBJ2-5; 9 bases map to TRBD1. The CDR3 runs 13 residues. V lost 9 bases to trimming and J lost 5 bases; unmatched junction nucleotides: 7. Germline V gives CDR1 LNHDA, CDR2 SQIVND (reference sequence). The CDR3 spells CASSQGAEETQYF. The CDR3 DNA is TGTGCCAGCTCACAGGGGGCGGAGGAGACCCAGTACTTC.

The genes are TRBV5-6 and TRBJ1-1; D remains unclear. The CDR3 is 13 amino acids. CDR1 and CDR2 (germline): SGHDT, YYEEEE. Between the trimmed V and J ends, which lost 0 bases and 6 bases, there was a span of 9 bases. The CDR3 bases are TGTGCCAGCAGCTTGGGGGCGATGGCTGAAGCTTTCTTT. Its translation is CASSLGAMAEAFF.

The V and J genes are TRBV19 and TRBJ1-5; D might be TRBD1 (6 bases). CDR1 is LNHDA, CDR2 SQIVND, per germline (reference sequence). This CDR3 has 14 amino acids. Trimming took off 8 bases at V and 5 bases at J, with 16 bases between the two ends. CDR3 DNA: TGTGCCAGTGATCCAGGGGCGCGTGATCAGCCCCAGCATTTT. Translation gives CASDPGARDQPQHF.

The CDR3 coding sequence is TGTGCCACCGCGACTAGCGGGAGTGGGCGACCTTCCAATGAGCAGTTCTTC. This sequence encodes CATATSGSGRPSNEQFF. The gene calls are TRBV5-4 and TRBJ2-1; TRBD2 matches at 12 bases. Looked up from germline, CDR1 is SGHNT and CDR2 is YYREEE (reference sequence). The ends lost 9 bases at V and 6 bases at J; junction bases unmatched: 16. The CDR3 extends over 17 amino acids.

This chain connects TRBV27 to TRBJ1-2; a possible D gene is TRBD1 (6 bases). There are 13 residues in the CDR3. Looked up from germline, CDR1 is MNHEY and CDR2 is SMNVEV (reference sequence). The V gene lost 2 bases and the J gene lost 3 bases, with 7 bases spanning the gap. CDR3 residues: CASSLRQDYGYTF. CDR3 coding DNA: TGTGCCAGCAGTTTAAGACAGGACTATGGCTACACCTTC.

The chain recombines TRBV6-6 with TRBJ1-3; TRBD1 might be the D (6 bases). Deletions cut 6 bases from V and 0 bases from J, with 24 bases between. This CDR3 spans 19 amino acids. CDR1 and CDR2 from the germline V gene are MNHNY and SVGAGI (reference sequence). The CDR3 reads CASSFPSGRGISSGNTIYF. CDR3 DNA: TGTGCCAGCAGCTTTCCGTCGGGCAGGGGAATTAGCTCTGGAAACACCATATATTTT.

The CDR3 DNA follows: TGCGCCAGCCGACCGGGACAGGGGTCCTCTGGAAACACCATATATTTT. This sequence encodes CASRPGQGSSGNTIYF. The chain uses TRBV5-1 and TRBJ1-3; 10 bases agree with TRBD1. This CDR3 is built from 16 residues. Germline values: CDR1 SGHRS, CDR2 YFSETQ. The J segment lost 0 bases and the V segment lost 7 bases, leaving 7 bases of the junction unmatched.

This chain links TRBV27 with TRBJ2-7; D might be TRBD1 (6 bases). This CDR3 region has 19 residues. The germline CDR1 and CDR2 sequences are MNHEY and SMNVEV (reference sequence). V was trimmed by 0 bases and J by 2 bases, leaving 23 bases between them. The CDR3 DNA reads as TGTGCCAGCAGTTTATCTCCGCAATGGACGGTGGCAGGGGCCTACGAGCAGTACTTC. It encodes CASSLSPQWTVAGAYEQYF.

This clone was seen more than once but under ten times. The chain employs TRBV19 and TRBJ2-2, with 7 bases that match TRBD1. This CDR3 is built from 14 residues. From germline, CDR1 is LNHDA and CDR2 SQIVND (reference sequence). V was pared by 5 bases and J by 3 bases, with 3 bases of the junction left unmatched. The CDR3: CASSLTGDTGELFF. The CDR3 DNA reads as TGTGCCAGTAGTCTTACAGGGGACACCGGGGAGCTGTTTTTT.

This chain joins TRBV5-4 and TRBJ2-4; 7 nucleotides match TRBD2. CDR3 length: 15 amino acids. V trimming: 4 bases; J trimming: 6 bases; junction bases outside the gene matches: 10. Germline V gives CDR1 SGHNT, CDR2 YYREEE (reference sequence). This CDR3 reads CASSLSASGLNIQYF. The CDR3 DNA reads as TGTGCCAGCAGCCTGAGCGCTAGCGGACTAAACATTCAGTACTTC.

This clone was counted a few times. The CDR3 coding sequence is TGTGCCAGCGTGTGGGGGGGGAATCAGCCCCAGCATTTT. It is translated as CASVWGGNQPQHF. The V and J genes are TRBV2 and TRBJ1-5; a weak D match, TRBD1 (5 bases). Trimming left V 8 bases short and J 4 bases short, with 12 bases between. This CDR3 contains 13 residues. Germline lookup yields CDR1 SNHLY and CDR2 FYNNEI.

This sequence joins TRBV18 and TRBJ2-1, with 10 positions matching TRBD1. With 1 base clipped from V and 6 bases from J, the junction kept 6 bases outside the gene matches. Per the germline V gene, CDR1 is KGHSH and CDR2 is LQKENI. The CDR3 sequence is 16 residues long. This chain's CDR3 is CASSPQEGQGFNEQFF. The CDR3 DNA sequence: TGTGCCAGCTCACCACAAGAGGGACAGGGGTTCAATGAGCAGTTCTTC. Using reference TRBV18 and TRBJ2-1 for the parts outside the CDR3, the full variable domain is NAGVMQNPRHLVRRRGQEARLRCSPMKGHSHVYWYRQLPEEGLKFMVYLQKENIIDESGMPKERFSAEFPKEGPSILRIQQVVRGDSAAYFCASSPQEGQGFNEQFFGPGTRLTVL.

The V and J genes are TRBV29-1 and TRBJ1-4; tentative D call: TRBD1 (5 bases). From germline, CDR1 is SQVTM and CDR2 ANQGSEA. Trimming cost V 2 bases and J 9 bases, with 7 bases left between them. This CDR3 region has 11 residues. The CDR3 coding sequence is TGCAGCGTTGAACAGGGAAAAAAACTGTTTTTT. This gives the protein CSVEQGKKLFF.

CDR3 DNA: TGTGCCAGCAGTCTCGGGACAGGGGACAATGGCTACACCTTC. Protein sequence: CASSLGTGDNGYTF. The chain couples TRBV6-5 to TRBJ1-2; 10 bases agree with TRBD1. Per germline, CDR1 MNHEY and CDR2 SVGAGI. The CDR3 consists of 14 residues. V dropped 5 bases and J dropped 6; count of bases not matched to a gene: 6.

The genes are TRBV4-3 and TRBJ1-2; TRBD1 is a possible D gene (5 bases). This CDR3 contains 13 residues. Trimming cost V 3 bases and J 7 bases, with 12 bases left between them. The germline V gene encodes CDR1 LGHNA and CDR2 YSLEER. This chain's CDR3 is CASSQKGSPGYTF. The CDR3 DNA reads TGCGCCAGCAGCCAGAAGGGGTCGCCTGGCTACACCTTC.